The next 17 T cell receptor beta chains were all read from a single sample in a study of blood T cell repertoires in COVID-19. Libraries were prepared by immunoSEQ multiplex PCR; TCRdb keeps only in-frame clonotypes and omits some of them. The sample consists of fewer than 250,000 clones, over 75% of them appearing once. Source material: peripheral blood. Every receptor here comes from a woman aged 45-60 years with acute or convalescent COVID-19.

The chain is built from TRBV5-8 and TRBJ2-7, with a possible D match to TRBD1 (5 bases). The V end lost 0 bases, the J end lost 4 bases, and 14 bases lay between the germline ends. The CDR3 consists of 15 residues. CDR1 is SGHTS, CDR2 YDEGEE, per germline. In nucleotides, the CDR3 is TGTGCCAGCAGCTTGGTTGGACAAGGGTTATACGAGCAGTACTTC. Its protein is CASSLVGQGLYEQYF.

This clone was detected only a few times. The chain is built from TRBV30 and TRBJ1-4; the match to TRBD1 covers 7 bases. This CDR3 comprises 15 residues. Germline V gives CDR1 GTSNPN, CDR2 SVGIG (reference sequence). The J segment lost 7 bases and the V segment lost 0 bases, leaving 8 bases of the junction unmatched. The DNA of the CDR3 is TGTGCCTGGAGTGTACGGACAGGAGCAAGTGAAAAACTGTTTTTT. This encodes CAWSVRTGASEKLFF.

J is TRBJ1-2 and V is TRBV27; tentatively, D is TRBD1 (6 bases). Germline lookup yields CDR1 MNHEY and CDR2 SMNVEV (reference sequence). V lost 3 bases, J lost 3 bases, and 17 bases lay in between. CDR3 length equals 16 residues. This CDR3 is CASSFVGAQGDYGYTF. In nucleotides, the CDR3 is TGTGCCAGCAGTTTCGTGGGGGCGCAAGGAGACTATGGCTACACCTTC.

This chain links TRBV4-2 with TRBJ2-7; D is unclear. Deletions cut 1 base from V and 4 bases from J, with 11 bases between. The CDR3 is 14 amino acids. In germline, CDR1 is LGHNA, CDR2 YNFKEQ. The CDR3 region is CASSQGQQLYEQYF. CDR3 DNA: TGTGCCAGCAGCCAAGGCCAACAGCTTTACGAGCAGTACTTC.

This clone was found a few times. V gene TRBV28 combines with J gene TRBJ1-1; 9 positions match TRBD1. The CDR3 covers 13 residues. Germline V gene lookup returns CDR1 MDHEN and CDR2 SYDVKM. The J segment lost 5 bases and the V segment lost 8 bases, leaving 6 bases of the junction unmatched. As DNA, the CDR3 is TGTGCCAGCTCGACAGGGGGAAGGACTGAAGCTTTCTTT. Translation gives CASSTGGRTEAFF.

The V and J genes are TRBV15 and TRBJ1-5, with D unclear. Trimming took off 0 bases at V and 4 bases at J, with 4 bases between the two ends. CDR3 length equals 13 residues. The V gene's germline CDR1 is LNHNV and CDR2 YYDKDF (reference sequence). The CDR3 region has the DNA TGTGCCACCAGCAGAGATCGGAATCAGCCCCAGCATTTT. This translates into CATSRDRNQPQHF.

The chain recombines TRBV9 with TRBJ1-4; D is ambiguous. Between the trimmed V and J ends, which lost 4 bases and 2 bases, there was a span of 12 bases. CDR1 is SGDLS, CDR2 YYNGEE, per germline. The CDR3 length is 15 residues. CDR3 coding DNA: TGTGCCAGCAGCTCCCCGGGAGGGACTAATGAAAAACTGTTTTTT. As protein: CASSSPGGTNEKLFF.

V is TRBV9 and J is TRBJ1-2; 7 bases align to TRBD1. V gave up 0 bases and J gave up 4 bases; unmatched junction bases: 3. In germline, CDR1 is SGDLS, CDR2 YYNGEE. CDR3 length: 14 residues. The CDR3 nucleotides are TGTGCCAGCAGCGTAGGACAGGGAGGCTATGGCTACACCTTC. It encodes CASSVGQGGYGYTF.

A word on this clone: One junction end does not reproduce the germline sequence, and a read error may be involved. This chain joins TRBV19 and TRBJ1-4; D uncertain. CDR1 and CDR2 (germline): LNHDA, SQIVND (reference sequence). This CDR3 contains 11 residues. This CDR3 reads CASSIGLTWSF. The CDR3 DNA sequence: TGTGCCAGTAGTATAGGCCTAACCTGGAGTTTT.

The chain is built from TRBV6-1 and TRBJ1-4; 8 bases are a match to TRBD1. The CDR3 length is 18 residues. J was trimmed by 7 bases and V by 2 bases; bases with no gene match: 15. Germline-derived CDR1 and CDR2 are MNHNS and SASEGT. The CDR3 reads CASSELMAGGGRGEKLFF. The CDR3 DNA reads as TGTGCCAGCAGTGAACTCATGGCAGGGGGCGGGAGAGGTGAAAAACTGTTTTTT.

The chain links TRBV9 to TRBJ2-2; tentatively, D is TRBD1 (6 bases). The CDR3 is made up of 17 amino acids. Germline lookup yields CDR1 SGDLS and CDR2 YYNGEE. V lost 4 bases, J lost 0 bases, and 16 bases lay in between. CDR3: CASSLQGVATNTGELFF. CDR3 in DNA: TGTGCCAGCAGCCTACAGGGTGTGGCGACGAACACCGGGGAGCTGTTTTTT.

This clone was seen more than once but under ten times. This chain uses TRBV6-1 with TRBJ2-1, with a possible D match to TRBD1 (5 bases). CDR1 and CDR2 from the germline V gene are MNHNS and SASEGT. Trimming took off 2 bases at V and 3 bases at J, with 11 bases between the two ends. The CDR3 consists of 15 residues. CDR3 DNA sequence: TGTGCCAGCAGTGAATTCCACAGGTTCTACAATGAGCAGTTCTTC. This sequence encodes CASSEFHRFYNEQFF.

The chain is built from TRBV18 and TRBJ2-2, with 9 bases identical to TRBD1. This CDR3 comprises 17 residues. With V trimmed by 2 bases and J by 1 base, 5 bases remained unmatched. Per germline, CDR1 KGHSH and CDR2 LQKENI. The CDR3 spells CASSPSSGQGNTGELFF. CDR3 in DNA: TGTGCCAGCTCACCAAGTTCGGGACAGGGGAACACCGGGGAGCTGTTTTTT.

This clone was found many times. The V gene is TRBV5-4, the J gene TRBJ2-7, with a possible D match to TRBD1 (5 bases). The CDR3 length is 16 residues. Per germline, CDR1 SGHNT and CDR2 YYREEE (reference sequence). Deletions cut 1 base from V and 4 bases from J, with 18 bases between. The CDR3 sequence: CASSLNLGQTHYEQYF. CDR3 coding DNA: TGTGCCAGCAGCTTGAATCTGGGGCAGACACATTACGAGCAGTACTTC.

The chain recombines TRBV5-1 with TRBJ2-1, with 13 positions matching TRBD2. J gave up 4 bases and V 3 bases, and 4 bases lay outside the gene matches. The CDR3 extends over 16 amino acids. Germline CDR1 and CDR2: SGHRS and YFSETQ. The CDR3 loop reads CASSWTSGGRYNEQFF. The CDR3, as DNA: TGCGCCAGCAGCTGGACTAGCGGGGGCCGGTACAATGAGCAGTTCTTC.

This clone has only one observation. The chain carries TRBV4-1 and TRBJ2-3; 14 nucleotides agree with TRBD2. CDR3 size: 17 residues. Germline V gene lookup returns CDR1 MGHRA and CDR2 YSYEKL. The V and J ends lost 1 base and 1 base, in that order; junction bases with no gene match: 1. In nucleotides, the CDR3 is TGCGCCAGCAGCCAAGGACTAGCGGGGGGGCGCACAGATACGCAGTATTTT. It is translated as CASSQGLAGGRTDTQYF.

The CDR3 nucleotides read TGTGCCAGCAGCCCACTCTCCGGGACAGGGTACAATGAGCAGTTCTTC. This translates into CASSPLSGTGYNEQFF. The rearrangement links TRBV14 to TRBJ2-1, with TRBD1 identical over 9 bases. The CDR3 has 16 amino acids. CDR1 SGHDN and CDR2 FVKESK come from the germline V gene. Trimming took 4 bases from V and 4 from J; bases not matched to a gene: 8.